This TCR beta chain originates from a study of cytomegalovirus exposure and HLA in healthy donors (dated by TCRdb to between 2016 and 2019). Some background on the complete study: In an earlier analysis of several hundred of the donors, approximately 300 Gb of sequence data and 90 million to 120 million unique TCR beta sequences from about 179 million T cells were reported. Rather than using new phenotypic data, the later analysis identified candidate immune exposures from TCR beta sequences and from how often those sequences occurred across donors. The number of typed donors differed by locus: about 620-640 for A, B, C, DRB1 and DQB1; some 540 for DQA1; approximately 610 for DPA1; and some 450 for DPB1. Donor age, sex, ethnicity and CMV serostatus were compiled alongside the repertoire data. The study was designed to test whether signatures of past pathogen exposure could be identified by cataloging public T cell receptors. In a later analysis, previously published TCR beta repertoires from several hundred donors were re-analyzed and high-resolution HLA genotyping was added so that TCR occurrence patterns could be studied. All discovery cohort repertoires had been generated using a single sequencing platform. Of the approximately 400 genotyped donors, approximately 80% fell in the genetic ancestry cluster associated with self-reported Caucasian donors. The study profiled the T cell repertoires of under 850 subjects by immunosequencing and related them to cytomegalovirus serostatus. To decide whether each TCR beta V gene segment behaved as functional or pseudogenic, an earlier analysis of 587 of the donors relied on high-throughput TCR beta sequencing. Around 320 gigabases of sequencing data and tens of millions of unique TCR sequences were included in an early release covering about 600 HLA-typed donors. Four or five DR-DQ haplotypes were handled as single units for association and clustering because linkage in the cohort was strong. In addition to the first cohort of approximately 670 subjects, a separate validation cohort of under 150 different subjects was used. To predict cytomegalovirus infection status, the study brought together high-throughput TCR immunosequencing, statistical association of individual TCRs with disease status, and machine learning. A later genetic analysis used genome-wide SNP genotypes for about 55% of the 666 donors, treating that subset as a discovery cohort. Among roughly 400 genotyped donors of the cohort, an average of roughly 230,000 unique TCR beta nucleotide sequences was sequenced per donor, of which 15% to 20% were non-productive. HLA typing included class I and class II loci at four-digit resolution.

Comment on this clone: What antigen it recognizes has not been identified. Qualities for individual bases were not recorded, and no much larger clone is one base off.

Receptors were amplified or captured by the immunoSEQ multiplex PCR assay. The multiplex PCR relied on a mix of 60 forward primers for TCR Vbeta segments and 13 reverse primers for TCR Jbeta segments. Amplification of the CDR3 region of rearranged TCR beta genes was performed with a multiplex PCR assay on genomic DNA. The Illumina HiSeq System was used to sequence the amplified TCR beta libraries as 87-base-pair reads. As for the authors' bioinformatics: In a later analysis, tens of millions of unique TCR beta chains were counted across the approximately 670 repertoires, and roughly 11 million of these chains were shared by at least two donors. A nearest-neighbor algorithm error-corrected the raw reads and collapsed the reads into unique sequences, merging closely related sequences to remove PCR and sequencing errors. V, D and J gene segments were assigned by aligning CDR3 sequences to IMGT reference sequences. For a sequence to be retained, a match of at least six nucleotides was required to both a V gene segment and a J gene segment. A rearrangement was called productive if the CDR3 had no stop codons and remained in frame with V and J, and every other rearrangement was called non-productive. CDR3 was defined according to IMGT convention as the region running from the second conserved V-encoded cysteine to the conserved J-encoded phenylalanine. The earlier analysis of about 590 of the donors excluded sequences that lacked an unambiguous match to a single V gene segment. In an earlier analysis of 587 of the donors, V segments were called functional above 56.7% productive rearrangements and were called segregating when the between-donor standard deviation exceeded 5%. A statistical classification framework was developed to diagnose cytomegalovirus status using the catalog of TCR beta chain sequences. In a later analysis, TCR nucleotide sequences were compared against IMGT/GENE-DB human TR gene sequences so that V and J genes could be assigned. A later analysis assigned CDR3 sequences and most-parsimonious VDJ recombination scenarios with the TCRdist pipeline. In a later analysis, every TCR beta chain was defined by the combination of its CDR3 amino acid sequence and its V-gene family, and reads without a unique V-gene family were dropped. A later analysis removed 500 to 650 highly shared, low-generation-probability nucleotide sequences to deal with suspected cross-contamination and a sequencing artifact. In a later analysis, a clonal expansion index was calculated for each public chain from normalized within-repertoire ranks of inferred template counts. In a later analysis, generation probabilities were computed with a VDJ recombination model fitted to out-of-frame rearrangements, and the resulting probabilities were checked against IGoR. In a later analysis, hypergeometric tests were used to score TCR-TCR, TCR-HLA and TCR-CMV co-occurrence, with a repertoire-size bias correction applied to TCR pairs. In a later analysis, false discovery rates were estimated by permuting HLA or CMV assignments 20 times. A later analysis grouped co-occurring TCRs with DBSCAN, adding TCRdist sequence similarity when clustering within HLA-allele-positive subsets. Repertoires with fewer than 30,000 or more than 120,000 public chains were left out of co-occurrence clustering, as were a handful of repertoires with anomalous nucleotide sharing. TCRdb's version of the immuneACCESS table is confined to in-frame rearrangements and falls short of the full clone set. An unresolved V gene accounts for under half of the shortfall where checked; the remainder is of unknown origin. That table is the source of V, J and clone size, and D and trimming were worked out from the DNA. The table for this sample lists 90,000 to 120,000 clones; approximately 80% of them were counted only once. The ten largest clones represent 4.2% of the sample.

Summary of the overall study and its limitations: In vitro tests confirmed that a few of the cytomegalovirus-associated TCR beta chains recognize cytomegalovirus antigens. While some public TCRs were present in many individuals, most TCR sequences turned up only very rarely across donors. At a false discovery rate of 0.05, a later analysis linked 15,000 to 20,000 TCR beta sequences to specific HLA alleles. Assigning TCR associations to individual alleles was difficult when HLA alleles, especially DR and DQ, strongly co-occurred. For the cohort, immune exposure information was limited to CMV serostatus. A further reported finding was that TCR beta sequences accurately predicted the HLA-A and HLA-B alleles for most subjects in the first cohort. Linkage disequilibrium might explain the correlated functional status among segregating V segments, but an unknown experimental factor could not be excluded. A cluster of highly shared sequence variants was judged likely to represent a technical artifact of the sequencing pipeline. Because the 87-base-pair reads could not distinguish some IMGT-functional V segments, including TRBV6-2 and TRBV6-3, those segments were excluded. In the study, about 150 TCR beta chains were listed as associated with cytomegalovirus. In a later analysis, most CMV-associated TCR beta chains were found to appear HLA-restricted, with HLA associations seemingly driven largely by CMV exposure. The cohort was sequenced for TCR beta chains only, and without alpha or paired-chain data the features that could be detected were limited. The classifier was reported to diagnose cytomegalovirus status with high specificity and sensitivity in both the original and validation cohorts. In an earlier analysis of fewer than 750 of the donors, most TCR beta V segments were observed in productive rearrangements about 87% or about 30% of the time, broadly matching IMGT annotations. Because counts were too low, more than 15 rarely observed V segments, including chromosome 9 orphons, were left out of the earlier analysis of some 600 of the donors. A later genetic analysis reported fewer N-insertions in productive TCRs among donors in an Asian-associated ancestry cluster than the roughly 700-donor mean. In a later analysis, several top co-occurrence clusters were reported to appear linked to parvovirus B19, influenza, CMV and Epstein-Barr virus. Presence/absence analyses assumed roughly uniform sequencing depth across donors, an assumption that may not hold. Because HLA typing was unavailable for some donors at each locus, only the typed subset was used in association tests. An association between a missense DCLRE1C variant and V-gene and J-gene trimming of TCR beta chains was found in a later genetic analysis and replicated in an independent cohort. In a later analysis, HLA-associated TCR beta chains showed more clonal expansion and lower generation probabilities than non-associated chains that were equally common. According to a later analysis, TCR association rates differed among HLA loci, with DRB1 alleles showing the most associated TCRs and HLA-C alleles showing the fewest. According to the authors, the approach could potentially be generalized to other disease states and immunological phenotypes.

For CDR1 and CDR2, the germline V gene lists SGHDT and YYEEEE. From the cysteine up to the phenylalanine, the CDR3 has a length of 16 residues. This entry keeps only the CDR3 DNA: 48 bases, framed from base 1. From V the trimming removes 4 bases and from J it removes 4 bases, while the gene matches leave 14 bases of the junction unaccounted for. In total, more than 500 healthy bone marrow donors made up the cohort. All cohort members were sampled while nominally healthy, although unrecorded immune exposures were likely present. The donor was CMV seronegative and belonged to the group of around 350 seronegative cohort members. A peripheral blood sample was collected from each donor, and TCR beta sequencing was performed on peripheral blood mononuclear cells. The Qiagen DNeasy Blood Extraction Kit was used to extract genomic DNA from the blood cell samples.

Material for sequencing was PBMCs. Recombination connected TRBV5-6 to TRBJ2-7; TRBD1 agrees with 7 junctional bases. The source of this sequence is a male donor in good health and CMV-seronegative. The bases read TGTGCCAGCAGCCTAGCACAGGGGCCCCTTAGGTACGAGCAGTACTTC. It specifies CASSLAQGPLRYEQYF.